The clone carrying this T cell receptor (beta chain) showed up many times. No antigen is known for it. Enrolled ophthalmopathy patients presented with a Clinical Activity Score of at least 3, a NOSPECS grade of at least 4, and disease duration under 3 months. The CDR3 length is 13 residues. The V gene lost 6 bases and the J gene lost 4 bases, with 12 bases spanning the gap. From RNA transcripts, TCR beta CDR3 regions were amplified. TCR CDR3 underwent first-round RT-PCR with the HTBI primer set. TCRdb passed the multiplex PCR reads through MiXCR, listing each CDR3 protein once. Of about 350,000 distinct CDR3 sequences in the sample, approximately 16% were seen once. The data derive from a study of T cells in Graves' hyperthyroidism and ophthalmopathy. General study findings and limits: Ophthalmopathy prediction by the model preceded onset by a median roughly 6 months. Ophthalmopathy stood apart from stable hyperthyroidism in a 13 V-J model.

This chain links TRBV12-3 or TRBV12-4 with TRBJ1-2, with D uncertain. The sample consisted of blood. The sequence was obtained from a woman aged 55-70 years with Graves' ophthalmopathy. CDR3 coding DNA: TGTGCCAGCAGAGACCTCGCCCTCTATGGCTACACCTTC. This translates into CASRDLALYGYTF.